The T cell receptor beta chain described here comes from a study of control samples from healthy donors and cancer patients. This clone has just a few counts. Profiling relied on immunoSEQ multiplex PCR, and the TCRdb table lists in-frame clones only, not all of them. The sample shows around 180,000 clones, approximately 94% of them seen only once. The CDR3 runs 15 residues. The V and J ends lost 4 bases and 0 bases respectively, with 11 bases between them. From germline, CDR1 is SGHNT and CDR2 YYREEE (reference sequence). The sequenced sample consisted of blood. The chain couples TRBV5-4 to TRBJ1-5; D gene unclear. The sequence was collected from a woman younger than 30 in good health. The CDR3 coding sequence is TGTGCCAGCAGCCTGGACGGCCATAGCAATCAGCCCCAGCATTTT. Protein sequence: CASSLDGHSNQPQHF.